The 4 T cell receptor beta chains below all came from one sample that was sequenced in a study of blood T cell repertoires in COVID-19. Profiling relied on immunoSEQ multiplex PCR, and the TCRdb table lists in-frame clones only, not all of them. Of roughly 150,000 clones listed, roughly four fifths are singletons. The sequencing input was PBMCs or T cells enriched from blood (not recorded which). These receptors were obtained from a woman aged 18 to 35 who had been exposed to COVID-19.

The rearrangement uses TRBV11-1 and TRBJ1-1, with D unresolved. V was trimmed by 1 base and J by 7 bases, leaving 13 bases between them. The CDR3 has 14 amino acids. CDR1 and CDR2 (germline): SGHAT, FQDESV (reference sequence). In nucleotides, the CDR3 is TGTGCCAGCAGCTTAGGGTCCCAGGAAGGTGAAGCTTTCTTT. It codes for CASSLGSQEGEAFF. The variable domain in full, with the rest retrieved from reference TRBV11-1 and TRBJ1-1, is EAEVAQSPRYKITEKSQAVAFWCDPISGHATLYWYRQILGQGPELLVQFQDESVVDDSQLPKDRFSAERLKGVDSTLKIQPAELGDSAMYLCASSLGSQEGEAFFGQGTRLTVV.

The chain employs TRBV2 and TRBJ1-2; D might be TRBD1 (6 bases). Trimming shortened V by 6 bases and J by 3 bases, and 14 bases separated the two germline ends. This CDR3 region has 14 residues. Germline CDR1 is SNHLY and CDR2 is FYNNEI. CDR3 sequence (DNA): TGTGCCAGCAGCCCCGGGGGGGGCGACTATGGCTACACCTTC. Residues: CASSPGGGDYGYTF.

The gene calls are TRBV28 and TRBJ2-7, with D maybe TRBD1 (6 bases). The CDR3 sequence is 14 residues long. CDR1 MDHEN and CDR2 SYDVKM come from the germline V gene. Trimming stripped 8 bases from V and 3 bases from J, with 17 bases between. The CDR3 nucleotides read TGTGCCAGCCTTCGAGGGGGAAACGGCTACGAGCAGTACTTC. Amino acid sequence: CASLRGGNGYEQYF.

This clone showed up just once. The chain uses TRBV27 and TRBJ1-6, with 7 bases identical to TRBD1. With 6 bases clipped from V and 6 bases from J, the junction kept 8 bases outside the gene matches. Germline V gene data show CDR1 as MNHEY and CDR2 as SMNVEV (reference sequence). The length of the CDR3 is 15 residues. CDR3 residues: CASRPYWDSNSPLHF. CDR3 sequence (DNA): TGTGCCAGCAGACCCTACTGGGACAGTAATTCACCCCTCCACTTT.